These T cell receptor beta chains were read from a single sample in a study of CD8+ T cells in alopecia areata. The repertoire was sequenced with immunoSEQ multiplex PCR; TCRdb's copy has only in-frame clones and lacks some. The sample lists about 140,000 clones; approximately 65% were seen once. Sequenced material: CD8+ T cells sorted from blood. These receptors came from a human donor in good health. Both conserved end residues are part of each CDR3. D genes are given only for firm matches. A row's size may be missing; if present it is once, few, many or a size class.

size	J	length	D	V	CDR3	DNA
.	TRBJ2-7	11	.	TRBV29-1	CSGVTRGEQYF	TGCAGCGGGGTGACTAGGGGCGAGCAGTACTTC
.	TRBJ1-2	15	.	TRBV29-1	CSVENLIGDGYGYTF	TGCAGCGTTGAAAATTTAATAGGGGATGGGTATGGCTACACCTTC
few	TRBJ2-7	11	.	TRBV10-3	CAIRQGREQYF	TGTGCCATCAGGCAGGGGCGAGAGCAGTACTTC
few	TRBJ2-7	10	.	TRBV29-1	CSVVGSEQYF	TGCAGCGTTGTTGGCTCCGAGCAGTACTTC
once	TRBJ2-7	12	.	TRBV5-1	CASSLNREPQYF	TGCGCCAGCAGCTTGAACCGGGAACCGCAGTACTTC
.	TRBJ1-2	13	.	TRBV14	CASSQGAGAGYTF	TGTGCCAGCAGCCAAGGAGCGGGGGCAGGCTACACCTTC
.	TRBJ2-5	13	.	TRBV9	CASSGRRPETQYF	TGTGCCAGCAGCGGAAGAAGACCCGAGACCCAGTACTTC
few	TRBJ2-3	15	TRBD2	TRBV29-1	CSVEKSGRATDTQYF	TGCAGCGTTGAGAAGAGCGGGAGGGCGACAGATACGCAGTATTTT
few	TRBJ2-1	14	TRBD2	TRBV29-1	CSVEGLADYNEQFF	TGCAGCGTCGAGGGACTAGCAGACTACAATGAGCAGTTCTTC
.	TRBJ2-5	16	.	TRBV7-9	CASSFPTAGSQETQYF	TGTGCCAGCAGCTTCCCAACTGCGGGAAGCCAAGAGACCCAGTACTTC
few	TRBJ2-7	12	.	TRBV27	CASSPGSGEQYF	TGTGCCAGCAGTCCGGGTTCCGGGGAGCAGTACTTC
.	TRBJ1-1	16	.	TRBV7-6	CASSSLIYGGGTEAFF	TGTGCCAGCAGCTCCCTCATCTACGGAGGGGGCACTGAAGCTTTCTTT
few	TRBJ2-6	19	TRBD1	TRBV29-1	CSVEVGATGASSGANVLTF	TGCAGCGTTGAAGTTGGGGCGACAGGGGCCTCCTCTGGGGCCAACGTCCTGACTTTC
.	TRBJ2-1	15	TRBD2	TRBV29-1	CSAHTSGRAPNEQFF	TGCAGCGCGCACACTAGCGGGAGGGCCCCCAATGAGCAGTTCTTC
.	TRBJ2-2	16	.	TRBV4-2	CASSQVVGANTGELFF	TGTGCCAGCAGCCAAGTGGTGGGAGCAAACACCGGGGAGCTGTTTTTT
.	TRBJ2-7	16	TRBD2	TRBV4-1	CASSQTNVAGGYEQYF	TGCGCCAGCAGCCAAACTAACGTAGCGGGAGGGTACGAGCAGTACTTC
.	TRBJ2-2	14	TRBD1	TRBV27	CASSWTGNTGELFF	TGTGCCAGCAGTTGGACAGGGAACACCGGGGAGCTGTTTTTT
few	TRBJ2-3	12	.	TRBV7-9	CASSEGEDTQYF	TGTGCCAGCAGCGAGGGGGAGGATACGCAGTATTTT
few	TRBJ2-1	18	TRBD2	TRBV19	CASNDPGTSGRFYNEQFF	TGTGCCAGTAATGACCCCGGGACTAGCGGGAGGTTCTACAATGAGCAGTTCTTC
few	TRBJ2-5	15	.	TRBV28	CASSFWGNPKETQYF	TGTGCCAGCAGCTTTTGGGGTAACCCCAAAGAGACCCAGTACTTC
.	TRBJ2-2	11	.	TRBV29-1	CSVELDGELFF	TGCAGCGTTGAGCTTGACGGGGAGCTGTTTTTT
once	TRBJ2-7	14	TRBD2	TRBV29-1	CSVEEASGNYEQYF	TGCAGCGTTGAGGAGGCTAGCGGGAACTACGAGCAGTACTTC
once	TRBJ2-1	13	.	TRBV27	CASSLSQGNEQFF	TGTGCCAGCAGCCTTAGTCAGGGCAATGAGCAGTTCTTC
once	TRBJ2-4	16	.	TRBV29-1	CSVEVRAVLAKNIQYF	TGCAGCGTTGAAGTCCGAGCGGTCCTAGCCAAAAACATTCAGTACTTC
.	TRBJ1-5	17	.	TRBV23-1	CASTSIRDTNINQPQHF	TGCGCCAGCACCTCAATTAGGGACACCAATATCAATCAGCCCCAGCATTTT
few	TRBJ2-4	15	.	TRBV14	CASSLVGEAKNIQYF	TGTGCCAGCAGCCTGGTCGGGGAAGCCAAAAACATTCAGTACTTC
.	TRBJ1-5	15	.	TRBV7-9	CASSPSLYSNQPQHF	TGTGCCAGCAGCCCCTCGCTCTATAGCAATCAGCCCCAGCATTTT
.	TRBJ1-2	16	TRBD1	TRBV6-6	CASSSLGTGQSEGYTF	TGTGCCAGCAGTTCCCTTGGGACAGGGCAAAGTGAAGGCTACACCTTC
.	TRBJ2-4	17	.	TRBV4-1	CASSHPGTGETKNIQYF	TGCGCCAGCAGCCATCCCGGGACCGGCGAGACCAAAAACATTCAGTACTTC
once	TRBJ2-1	17	.	TRBV7-6	CASSSLISGASYNEQFF	TGTGCCAGCAGCTCTCTAATTAGCGGAGCCTCCTACAATGAGCAGTTCTTC
.	TRBJ2-1	16	.	TRBV27	CASSSSWGEKYNEQFF	TGTGCCAGCAGTTCCTCTTGGGGAGAAAAGTACAATGAGCAGTTCTTC
.	TRBJ2-1	14	.	TRBV29-1	CSVEEFWVNNEQFF	TGCAGCGTTGAAGAATTCTGGGTAAACAATGAGCAGTTCTTC
.	TRBJ2-3	17	.	TRBV19	CASSISARTELTDTQYF	TGTGCCAGTAGTATATCGGCCCGTACCGAACTCACAGATACGCAGTATTTT
.	TRBJ2-1	17	TRBD2	TRBV29-1	CSSTGLTPGSSYNEQFF	TGCAGCTCTACGGGACTAACTCCTGGAAGCTCCTACAATGAGCAGTTCTTC
few	TRBJ1-2	11	.	TRBV29-1	CSAEPRGGYTF	TGCAGCGCCGAACCCCGGGGTGGCTACACCTTC
.	TRBJ1-2	17	.	TRBV5-1	CASSLDDSGTVVRGYTF	TGCGCCAGCAGCTTGGACGATTCCGGGACGGTCGTAAGGGGCTACACCTTC
.	TRBJ2-3	15	TRBD2	TRBV6-4	CASSDTSGGTDTQYF	TGTGCCAGCAGTGACACTAGCGGGGGCACAGATACGCAGTATTTT
once	TRBJ2-1	14	TRBD2	TRBV5-6	CASSLGTTLWEQFF	TGTGCCAGCAGCCTGGGGACTACCCTATGGGAGCAGTTCTTC
.	TRBJ2-5	15	TRBD2	TRBV5-1	CASSPSGRAIETQYF	TGCGCCAGCAGCCCTAGCGGGAGGGCCATCGAGACCCAGTACTTC
.	TRBJ2-1	15	.	TRBV29-1	CSAKGTGRTYNEQFF	TGCAGCGCAAAAGGCACGGGGCGCACCTACAATGAGCAGTTCTTC
.	TRBJ1-2	14	.	TRBV9	CASSVGAGDYGYTF	TGTGCCAGCAGCGTAGGAGCCGGTGACTATGGCTACACCTTC
.	TRBJ2-7	17	.	TRBV4-1	CASSQHRVGTEAYEQYF	TGCGCCAGCAGCCAACACCGGGTCGGGACGGAAGCCTACGAGCAGTACTTC
.	TRBJ2-1	17	TRBD2	TRBV9	CASSEPLAGASYNEQFF	TGTGCCAGCAGCGAGCCCCTAGCGGGGGCCTCCTACAATGAGCAGTTCTTC
.	TRBJ2-1	13	.	TRBV6-4	CASSDSSVDEQFF	TGTGCCAGCAGTGACTCGAGCGTTGATGAGCAGTTCTTC
.	TRBJ2-7	15	.	TRBV7-6	CASSLAAETGYEQYF	TGTGCCAGCAGCTTAGCCGCGGAGACTGGGTACGAGCAGTACTTC
.	TRBJ2-5	12	.	TRBV11-2	CASSLGQETQYF	TGTGCCAGCAGCTTAGGTCAAGAGACCCAGTACTTC
.	TRBJ2-7	12	.	TRBV28	CASSSVSYEQYF	TGTGCCAGCAGTTCCGTCTCCTACGAGCAGTACTTC
.	TRBJ2-6	16	.	TRBV2	CASRDSVFSGANVLTF	TGTGCCAGCAGGGACAGCGTCTTCTCTGGGGCCAACGTCCTGACTTTC
.	TRBJ2-7	13	.	TRBV11-2	CAIRTLSSYEQYF	TGTGCCATCCGGACATTGAGCTCCTACGAGCAGTACTTC